Listed below are T cell receptor beta chains from one sample, sequenced in a study of blood T cell repertoires in COVID-19. Assay: immunoSEQ multiplex PCR; the TCRdb copy retains only in-frame clones and omits some. Here the sample spans 350,000 to 400,000 clones, more than 75% being singletons. What was sequenced was PBMCs or T cells enriched from blood (not recorded which). The receptors were gathered from a woman aged 18-29 years who had recovered from COVID-19. CDR3s include the opening cysteine and the closing phenylalanine or tryptophan. The D gene is left open where the match is weak. Not every row has a clone size; where given, it reads once, few, many or a size class.

v_call: TRBV7-2
clone_size: .
d_call: .
j_call: TRBJ1-1
cdr3_aa: CASSLVSGGAGLQAFF
cdr3_nt: TGTGCCAGCAGCTTAGTATCCGGAGGGGCAGGACTCCAAGCTTTCTTT

v_call: TRBV9
clone_size: .
d_call: TRBD2
j_call: TRBJ2-7
cdr3_aa: CASSVAGGGTYEQYF
cdr3_nt: TGTGCCAGCAGCGTAGCTGGGGGGGGGACCTACGAGCAGTACTTC

v_call: TRBV28
clone_size: .
d_call: TRBD1
j_call: TRBJ2-7
cdr3_aa: CASSSSGTGFSYEQYF
cdr3_nt: TGTGCCAGCAGTAGTAGTGGGACAGGGTTCTCCTACGAGCAGTACTTC

v_call: TRBV7-2
clone_size: .
d_call: .
j_call: TRBJ1-5
cdr3_aa: CASSLTPYSNQPQHF
cdr3_nt: TGTGCCAGCAGCCTGACACCCTATAGCAATCAGCCCCAGCATTTT

v_call: TRBV21-1
clone_size: .
d_call: .
j_call: TRBJ1-2
cdr3_aa: CASSKEGHPHKPNYGYTF
cdr3_nt: TGTGCCAGCAGCAAAGAGGGACACCCCCACAAGCCTAACTATGGCTACACCTTC

v_call: TRBV6-5
clone_size: .
d_call: .
j_call: TRBJ2-1
cdr3_aa: CASSRSGAEQFF
cdr3_nt: TGTGCCAGCAGTCGGAGCGGAGCTGAGCAGTTCTTC

v_call: TRBV30
clone_size: once
d_call: .
j_call: TRBJ1-2
cdr3_aa: CAWSAGFTDGYTF
cdr3_nt: TGTGCCTGGAGTGCAGGGTTTACTGACGGCTACACCTTC

v_call: TRBV29-1
clone_size: .
d_call: .
j_call: TRBJ2-5
cdr3_aa: CSAEYGGQQETQYF
cdr3_nt: TGCAGCGCCGAGTACGGGGGGCAGCAAGAGACCCAGTACTTC

v_call: TRBV6-5
clone_size: .
d_call: .
j_call: TRBJ1-3
cdr3_aa: CASRVASGNTIYF
cdr3_nt: TGTGCCAGCAGGGTGGCTTCTGGAAACACCATATATTTT

v_call: TRBV11-2
clone_size: once
d_call: TRBD1
j_call: TRBJ1-2
cdr3_aa: CASSVPTGAPNYGYTF
cdr3_nt: TGTGCCAGCAGCGTACCGACAGGGGCCCCTAACTATGGCTACACCTTC

v_call: TRBV7-9
clone_size: .
d_call: .
j_call: TRBJ1-1
cdr3_aa: CASSSVIAEAFF
cdr3_nt: TGTGCCAGCAGCTCCGTTATAGCCGAAGCTTTCTTT

v_call: TRBV18
clone_size: .
d_call: .
j_call: TRBJ1-2
cdr3_aa: CASSQAFTGPNNYGYTF
cdr3_nt: TGTGCCAGCTCACAGGCATTTACAGGGCCTAATAACTATGGCTACACCTTC

v_call: TRBV28
clone_size: .
d_call: .
j_call: TRBJ1-5
cdr3_aa: CASRPGVQPQHF
cdr3_nt: TGTGCCAGCAGACCAGGGGTTCAGCCCCAGCATTTT

v_call: TRBV7-8
clone_size: .
d_call: .
j_call: TRBJ2-7
cdr3_aa: CASSLWQGHYEQYF
cdr3_nt: TGTGCCAGCAGCTTATGGCAGGGCCACTACGAGCAGTACTTC

v_call: TRBV18
clone_size: .
d_call: .
j_call: TRBJ1-1
cdr3_aa: CASSLRVTENTEAFF
cdr3_nt: TGTGCCAGCTCTCTCCGAGTGACAGAGAACACTGAAGCTTTCTTT

v_call: TRBV3-1/TRBV3-2
clone_size: .
d_call: .
j_call: TRBJ1-1
cdr3_aa: CASSQDRGTEAFF
cdr3_nt: TGTGCCAGCAGCCAAGATCGGGGCACTGAAGCTTTCTTT

v_call: TRBV2
clone_size: .
d_call: .
j_call: TRBJ1-5
cdr3_aa: CASSGSREGISQPQHF
cdr3_nt: TGTGCCAGCAGTGGATCGAGGGAGGGGATCAGTCAGCCCCAGCATTTT

v_call: TRBV18
clone_size: .
d_call: .
j_call: TRBJ1-5
cdr3_aa: CASSPQGLYSNQPQHF
cdr3_nt: TGTGCCAGCTCACCCCAGGGCCTGTATAGCAATCAGCCCCAGCATTTT

v_call: TRBV10-3
clone_size: .
d_call: .
j_call: TRBJ2-1
cdr3_aa: CAISESRGYEQFF
cdr3_nt: TGTGCCATCAGTGAGTCGAGAGGGTATGAGCAGTTCTTC

v_call: TRBV11-1
clone_size: .
d_call: .
j_call: TRBJ2-3
cdr3_aa: CASSLSPLISDTQYF
cdr3_nt: TGTGCCAGCAGCTTATCCCCTCTTATCTCAGATACGCAGTATTTT

v_call: TRBV5-1
clone_size: .
d_call: .
j_call: TRBJ2-1
cdr3_aa: CASSLGDRSNEQFF
cdr3_nt: TGCGCCAGCAGCTTGGGTGACAGATCCAATGAGCAGTTCTTC

v_call: TRBV30
clone_size: .
d_call: TRBD2
j_call: TRBJ2-5
cdr3_aa: CAWSMTSGQETQYF
cdr3_nt: TGTGCCTGGAGTATGACTAGCGGTCAAGAGACCCAGTACTTC

v_call: TRBV4-1
clone_size: .
d_call: .
j_call: TRBJ1-3
cdr3_aa: CASSLSRNSGNTIYF
cdr3_nt: TGCGCCAGCAGCCTGTCCAGGAACTCTGGAAACACCATATATTTT

v_call: TRBV3-1/TRBV3-2
clone_size: .
d_call: TRBD2
j_call: TRBJ2-2
cdr3_aa: CASSQDVASGGLGELFF
cdr3_nt: TGTGCCAGCAGCCAAGATGTGGCTAGCGGGGGCCTCGGGGAGCTGTTTTTT

v_call: TRBV4-3
clone_size: .
d_call: .
j_call: TRBJ1-2
cdr3_aa: CASSPQTGSSYGYTF
cdr3_nt: TGCGCCAGCAGCCCGCAGACAGGATCGAGCTATGGCTACACCTTC

v_call: TRBV24-1
clone_size: .
d_call: .
j_call: TRBJ2-2
cdr3_aa: CATSVAGENTGELFF
cdr3_nt: TGTGCCACCAGTGTCGCAGGGGAGAACACCGGGGAGCTGTTTTTT

v_call: TRBV2
clone_size: .
d_call: .
j_call: TRBJ1-1
cdr3_aa: CASRLGRGLGNTEAFF
cdr3_nt: TGTGCCAGCAGGTTAGGGCGGGGTCTGGGGAACACTGAAGCTTTCTTT

v_call: TRBV6-2/TRBV6-3
clone_size: .
d_call: TRBD1
j_call: TRBJ2-7
cdr3_aa: CASSYQGTGLYEQYF
cdr3_nt: TGTGCCAGCAGTTATCAAGGGACAGGGCTGTACGAGCAGTACTTC

v_call: TRBV4-2
clone_size: .
d_call: TRBD2
j_call: TRBJ2-3
cdr3_aa: CASSQKSTSGADTQYF
cdr3_nt: TGTGCCAGCAGCCAAAAATCGACTAGCGGGGCAGATACGCAGTATTTT